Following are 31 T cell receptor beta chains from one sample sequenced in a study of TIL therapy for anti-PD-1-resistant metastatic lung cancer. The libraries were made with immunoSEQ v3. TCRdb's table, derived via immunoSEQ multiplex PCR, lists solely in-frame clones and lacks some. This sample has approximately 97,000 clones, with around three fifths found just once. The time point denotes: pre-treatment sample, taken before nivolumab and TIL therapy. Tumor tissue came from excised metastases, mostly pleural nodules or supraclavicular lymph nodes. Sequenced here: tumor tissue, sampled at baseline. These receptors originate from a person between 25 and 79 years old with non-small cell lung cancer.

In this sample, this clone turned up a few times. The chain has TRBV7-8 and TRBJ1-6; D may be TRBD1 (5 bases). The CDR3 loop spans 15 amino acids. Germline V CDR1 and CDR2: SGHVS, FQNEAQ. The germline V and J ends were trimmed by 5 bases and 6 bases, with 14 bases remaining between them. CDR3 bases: TGTGCCAGCAGCCCATTATGGGGCCTTAATTCACCCCTCCACTTT. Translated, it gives CASSPLWGLNSPLHF.

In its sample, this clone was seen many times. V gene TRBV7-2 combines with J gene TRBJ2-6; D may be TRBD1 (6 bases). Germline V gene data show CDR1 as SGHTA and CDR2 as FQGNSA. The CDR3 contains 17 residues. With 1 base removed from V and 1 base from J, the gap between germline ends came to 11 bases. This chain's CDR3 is CASSLERGISGANVLTF. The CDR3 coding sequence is TGTGCCAGCAGCTTAGAGAGGGGGATTTCTGGGGCCAACGTCCTGACTTTC. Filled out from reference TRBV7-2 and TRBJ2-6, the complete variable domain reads GAGVSQSPSNKVTEKGKDVELRCDPISGHTALYWYRQSLGQGLEFLIYFQGNSAPDKSGLPSDRFSAERTGGSVSTLTIQRTQQEDSAVYLCASSLERGISGANVLTFGAGSRLTVL.

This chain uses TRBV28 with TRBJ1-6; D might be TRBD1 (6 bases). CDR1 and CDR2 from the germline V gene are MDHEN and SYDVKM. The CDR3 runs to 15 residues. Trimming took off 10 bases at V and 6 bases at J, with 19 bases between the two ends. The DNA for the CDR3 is TGTGCCACCAGCCGTCGGGGGGCAGGTAATTCACCCCTCCACTTT. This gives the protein CATSRRGAGNSPLHF.

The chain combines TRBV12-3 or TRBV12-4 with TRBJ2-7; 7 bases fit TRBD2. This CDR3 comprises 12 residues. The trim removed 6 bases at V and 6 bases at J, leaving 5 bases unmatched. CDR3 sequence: CASSLTSSEQYF. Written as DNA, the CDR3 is TGTGCCAGCAGCCTGACTAGCAGCGAGCAGTACTTC.

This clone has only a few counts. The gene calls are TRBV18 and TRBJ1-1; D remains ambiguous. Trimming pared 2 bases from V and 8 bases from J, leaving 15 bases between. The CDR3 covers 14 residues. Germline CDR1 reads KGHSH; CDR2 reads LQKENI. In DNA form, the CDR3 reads TGTGCCAGCTCACCAACAGCGACATCCACGGAAGCTTTCTTT. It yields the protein CASSPTATSTEAFF.

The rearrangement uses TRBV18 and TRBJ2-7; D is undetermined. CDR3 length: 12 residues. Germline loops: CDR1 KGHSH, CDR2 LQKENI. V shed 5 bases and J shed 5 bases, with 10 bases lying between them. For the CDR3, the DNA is TGTGCCAGCTCAAGGGCCCGGGACGAGCAGTACTTC. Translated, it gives CASSRARDEQYF.

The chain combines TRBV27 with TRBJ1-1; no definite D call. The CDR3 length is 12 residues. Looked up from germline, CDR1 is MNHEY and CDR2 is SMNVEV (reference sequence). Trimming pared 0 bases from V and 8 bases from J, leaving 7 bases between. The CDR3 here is CASSLSGREAFF. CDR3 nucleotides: TGTGCCAGCAGTTTATCAGGGCGGGAAGCTTTCTTT.

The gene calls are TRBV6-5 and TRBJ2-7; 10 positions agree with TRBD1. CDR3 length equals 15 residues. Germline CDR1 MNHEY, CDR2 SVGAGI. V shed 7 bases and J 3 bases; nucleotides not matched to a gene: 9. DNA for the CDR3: TGTGCCAGCACGATCGAGACAGGGGGCATCTACGAGCAGTACTTC. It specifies CASTIETGGIYEQYF.

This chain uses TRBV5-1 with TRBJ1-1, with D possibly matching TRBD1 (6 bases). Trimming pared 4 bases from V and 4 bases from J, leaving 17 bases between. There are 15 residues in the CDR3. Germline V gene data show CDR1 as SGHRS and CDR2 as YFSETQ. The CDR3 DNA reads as TGCGCCAGCAGCCCCAGGGAAGGGGGGACCACTGAAGCTTTCTTT. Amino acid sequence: CASSPREGGTTEAFF. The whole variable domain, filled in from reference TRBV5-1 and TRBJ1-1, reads KAGVTQTPRYLIKTRGQQVTLSCSPISGHRSVSWYQQTPGQGLQFLFEYFSETQRNKGNFPGRFSGRQFSNSRSEMNVSTLELGDSALYLCASSPREGGTTEAFFGQGTRLTVV.

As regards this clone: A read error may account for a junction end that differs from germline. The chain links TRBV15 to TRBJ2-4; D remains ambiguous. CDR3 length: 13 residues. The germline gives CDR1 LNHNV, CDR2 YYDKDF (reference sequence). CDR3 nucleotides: TGTGCCACCAGCAGAGATGAACACCGTCCCCCAGACTTC. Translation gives CATSRDEHRPPDF.

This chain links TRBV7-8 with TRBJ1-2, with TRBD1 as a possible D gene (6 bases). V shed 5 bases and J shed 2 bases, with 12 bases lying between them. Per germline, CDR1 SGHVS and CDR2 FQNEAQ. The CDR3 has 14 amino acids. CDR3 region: CASSPVTGNYGYTF. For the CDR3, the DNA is TGTGCCAGCAGCCCGGTTACAGGGAACTATGGCTACACCTTC. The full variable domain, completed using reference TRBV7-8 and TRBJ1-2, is GAGVSQSPRYKVAKRGQDVALRCDPISGHVSLFWYQQALGQGPEFLTYFQNEAQLDKSGLPSDRFFAERPEGSVSTLKIQRTQQEDSAVYLCASSPVTGNYGYTFGSGTRLTVV.

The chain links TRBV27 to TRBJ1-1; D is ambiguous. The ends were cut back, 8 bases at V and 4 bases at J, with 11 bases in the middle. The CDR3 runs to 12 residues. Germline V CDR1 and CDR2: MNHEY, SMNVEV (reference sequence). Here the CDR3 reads CASGIRITEAFF. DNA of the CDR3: TGTGCCAGCGGGATTAGAATCACTGAAGCTTTCTTT.

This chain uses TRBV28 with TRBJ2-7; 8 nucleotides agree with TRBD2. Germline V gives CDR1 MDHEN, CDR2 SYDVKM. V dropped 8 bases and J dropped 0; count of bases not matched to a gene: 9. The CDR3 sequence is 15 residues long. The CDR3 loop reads CASGPGGGPSYEQYF. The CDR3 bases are TGTGCCAGCGGCCCGGGGGGGGGCCCCTCCTACGAGCAGTACTTC.

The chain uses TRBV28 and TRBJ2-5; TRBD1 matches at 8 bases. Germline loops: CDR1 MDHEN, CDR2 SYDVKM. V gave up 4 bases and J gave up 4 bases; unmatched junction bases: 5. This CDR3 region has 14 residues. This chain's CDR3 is CASSSRQGIETQYF. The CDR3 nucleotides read TGTGCCAGCAGTTCCAGACAGGGGATAGAGACCCAGTACTTC.

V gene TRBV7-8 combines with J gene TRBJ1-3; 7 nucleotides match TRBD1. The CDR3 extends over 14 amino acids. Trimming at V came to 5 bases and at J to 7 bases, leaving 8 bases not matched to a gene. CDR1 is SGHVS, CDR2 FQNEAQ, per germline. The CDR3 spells CASSAQGGRNTIYF. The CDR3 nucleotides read TGTGCCAGCAGCGCCCAGGGGGGAAGGAACACCATATATTTT.

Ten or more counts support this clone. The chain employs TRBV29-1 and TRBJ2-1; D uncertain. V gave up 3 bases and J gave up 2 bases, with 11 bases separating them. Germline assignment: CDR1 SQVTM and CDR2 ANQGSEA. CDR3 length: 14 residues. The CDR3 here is CSVEELLTYNEQFF. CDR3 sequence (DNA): TGCAGCGTTGAGGAGCTTCTCACCTACAATGAGCAGTTCTTC.

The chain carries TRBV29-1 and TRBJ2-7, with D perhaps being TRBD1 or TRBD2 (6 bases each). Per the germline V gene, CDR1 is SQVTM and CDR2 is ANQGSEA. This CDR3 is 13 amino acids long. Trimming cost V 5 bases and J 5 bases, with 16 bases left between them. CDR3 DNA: TGCAGCGTTCGGGGGCCACCGGGGGACGAGCAGTACTTC. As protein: CSVRGPPGDEQYF.

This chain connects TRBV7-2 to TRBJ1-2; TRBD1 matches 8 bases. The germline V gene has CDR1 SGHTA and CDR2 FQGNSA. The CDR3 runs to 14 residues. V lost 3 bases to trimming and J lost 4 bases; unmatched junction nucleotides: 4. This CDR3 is CASSFRGLSYGYTF. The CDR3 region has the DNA TGTGCCAGCAGCTTCAGGGGGCTTAGCTATGGCTACACCTTC.

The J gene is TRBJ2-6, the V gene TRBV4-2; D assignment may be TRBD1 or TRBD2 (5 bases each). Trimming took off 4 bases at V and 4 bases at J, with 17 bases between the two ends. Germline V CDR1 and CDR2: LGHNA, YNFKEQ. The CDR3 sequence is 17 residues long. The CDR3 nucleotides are TGTGCCAGCAGCCCGCTAGACCCCGGGGCCGGGGCCAACGTCCTGACTTTC. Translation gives CASSPLDPGAGANVLTF.

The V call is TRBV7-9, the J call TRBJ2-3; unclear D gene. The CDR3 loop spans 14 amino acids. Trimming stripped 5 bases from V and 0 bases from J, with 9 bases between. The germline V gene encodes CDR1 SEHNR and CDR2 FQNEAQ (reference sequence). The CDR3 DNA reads TGTGCCAGCAGCCCCCCCAGTAGCACAGATACGCAGTATTTT. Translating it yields CASSPPSSTDTQYF.

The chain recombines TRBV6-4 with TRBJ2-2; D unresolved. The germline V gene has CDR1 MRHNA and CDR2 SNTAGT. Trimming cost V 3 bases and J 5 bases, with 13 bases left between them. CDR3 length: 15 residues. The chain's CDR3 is CASSDTGSITGELFF. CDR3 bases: TGTGCCAGCAGTGATACTGGCTCAATTACCGGGGAGCTGTTTTTT.

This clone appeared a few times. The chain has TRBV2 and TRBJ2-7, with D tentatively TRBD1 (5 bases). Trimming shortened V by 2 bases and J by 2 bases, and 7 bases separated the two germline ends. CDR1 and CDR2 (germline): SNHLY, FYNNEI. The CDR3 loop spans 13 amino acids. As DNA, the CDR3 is TGTGCCAGCAGTGAACAGGGCACCTACGAGCAGTACTTC. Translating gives CASSEQGTYEQYF.

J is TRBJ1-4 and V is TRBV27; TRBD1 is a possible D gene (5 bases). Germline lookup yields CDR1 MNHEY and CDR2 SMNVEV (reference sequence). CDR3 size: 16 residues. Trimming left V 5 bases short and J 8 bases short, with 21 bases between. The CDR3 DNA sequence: TGTGCCAGCAGTCCAGGGACTCTCCTGGGAGGCGAAAAACTGTTTTTT. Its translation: CASSPGTLLGGEKLFF.

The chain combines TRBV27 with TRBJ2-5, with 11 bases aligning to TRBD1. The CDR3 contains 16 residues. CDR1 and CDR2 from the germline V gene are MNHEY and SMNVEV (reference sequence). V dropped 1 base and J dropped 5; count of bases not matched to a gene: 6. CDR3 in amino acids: CASSLFTGQGVETQYF. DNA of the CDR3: TGTGCCAGCAGTTTATTCACGGGACAGGGGGTTGAGACCCAGTACTTC.

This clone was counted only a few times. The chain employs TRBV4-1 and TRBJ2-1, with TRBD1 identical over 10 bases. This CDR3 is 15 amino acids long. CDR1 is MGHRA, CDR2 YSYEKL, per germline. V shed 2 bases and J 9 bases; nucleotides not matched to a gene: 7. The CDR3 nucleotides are TGCGCCAGCAGCCAATCGGGGACAGGGGTGGTTGAGCAGTTCTTC. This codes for CASSQSGTGVVEQFF.

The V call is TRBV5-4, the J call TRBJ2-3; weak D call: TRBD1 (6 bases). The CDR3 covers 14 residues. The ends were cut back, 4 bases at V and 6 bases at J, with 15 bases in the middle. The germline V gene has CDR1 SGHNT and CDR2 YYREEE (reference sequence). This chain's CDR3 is CASSQRQDLDTQYF. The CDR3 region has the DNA TGTGCCAGCAGCCAGCGACAGGACTTGGATACGCAGTATTTT.

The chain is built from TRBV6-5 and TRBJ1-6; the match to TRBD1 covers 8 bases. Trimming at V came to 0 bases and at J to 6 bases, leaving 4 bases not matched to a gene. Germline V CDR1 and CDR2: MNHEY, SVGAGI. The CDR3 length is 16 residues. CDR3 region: CASSYSQTGANSPLHF. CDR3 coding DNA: TGTGCCAGCAGTTACTCGCAGACAGGGGCTAATTCACCCCTCCACTTT.

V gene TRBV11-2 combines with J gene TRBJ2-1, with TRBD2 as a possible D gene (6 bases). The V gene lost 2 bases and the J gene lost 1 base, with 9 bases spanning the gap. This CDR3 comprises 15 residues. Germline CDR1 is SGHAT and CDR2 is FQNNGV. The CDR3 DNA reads TGTGCCAGCAGCTTAAGGGAGGTATCCTACAATGAGCAGTTCTTC. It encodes CASSLREVSYNEQFF.

The CDR3 is CASSLAGPNEKLFF. The CDR3 DNA reads as TGTGCCAGCAGCTTAGCGGGCCCTAATGAAAAACTGTTTTTT. The V call is TRBV7-3, the J call TRBJ1-4; D is unresolved. V lost 2 bases to trimming and J lost 3 bases, with 7 bases between them. The CDR3 spans 14 residues. Germline assignment: CDR1 SGHTA and CDR2 FQGTGA.

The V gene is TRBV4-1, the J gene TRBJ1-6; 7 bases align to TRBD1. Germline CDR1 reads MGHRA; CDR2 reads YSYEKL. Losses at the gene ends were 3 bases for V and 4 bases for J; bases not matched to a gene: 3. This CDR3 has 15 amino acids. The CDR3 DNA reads TGCGCCAGCAGCCAGGGACAGCGGTATAATTCACCCCTCCACTTT. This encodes CASSQGQRYNSPLHF.

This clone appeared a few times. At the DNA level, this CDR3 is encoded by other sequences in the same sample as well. This CDR3 reads CASSLAGANYGYTF. In DNA, the CDR3 is TGTGCCAGCAGCTTAGCAGGGGCTAACTATGGCTACACCTTC. The rearrangement links TRBV7-9 to TRBJ1-2; tentative D call: TRBD1 (5 bases). CDR3 size: 14 residues. The germline V gene has CDR1 SEHNR and CDR2 FQNEAQ (reference sequence). Trimming shortened V by 0 bases and J by 0 bases, and 5 bases separated the two germline ends.